This entry lists 17 T cell receptor beta chains sequenced from one sample in a study of shared clonotypes between healthy human individuals. Only in-frame clones appear in the TCRdb table, and some are missing; sequencing was by immunoSEQ multiplex PCR. Seen here are under 1,900,000 clones, approximately 98.5% observed once, and the top ten hold 0.36%. The sequenced sample was naive CD4+ T cells sorted from blood. Subset reported: CD45RA+ positively selected. The receptors originated from a man aged 30-40 years in good health.

A remark on this clone: Within the sample, other DNA sequences also encode this same CDR3. This rearrangement joins TRBV18 to TRBJ2-6, with D uncertain. Germline loops: CDR1 KGHSH, CDR2 LQKENI. The CDR3 spans 14 residues. The ends were cut back, 6 bases at V and 1 base at J, with 7 bases in the middle. CDR3 in amino acids: CASSPSSGANVLTF. The CDR3 DNA reads as TGTGCCAGCTCTCCGTCGTCTGGGGCCAACGTCCTGACTTTC.

The rearrangement uses TRBV7-3 and TRBJ2-2, with no clear D. The germline gives CDR1 SGHTA, CDR2 FQGTGA. This CDR3 has 12 amino acids. V was cut by 5 bases and J by 5 bases, with 6 bases left in between. CDR3 sequence reads: CASSPATGELFF. The CDR3 DNA reads TGTGCCAGCAGCCCCGCAACCGGGGAGCTGTTTTTT.

This rearrangement joins TRBV28 to TRBJ1-5; 7 bases agree with TRBD1. CDR3 length equals 16 residues. The V and J ends lost 6 bases and 3 bases, in that order; junction bases with no gene match: 11. Germline CDR1 is MDHEN and CDR2 is SYDVKM. The CDR3 nucleotides read TGTGCCAGCAGCCACCCCGGGAGGGGGCCCAATCAGCCCCAGCATTTT. Translating gives CASSHPGRGPNQPQHF.

CDR3 nucleotides: TGTGCCAGCAGCTTGGTGGGGGCAAGCAATCAGCCCCAGCATTTT. This translates into CASSLVGASNQPQHF. The V gene is TRBV5-6, the J gene TRBJ1-5, with TRBD1 as a possible D gene (6 bases). This CDR3 has 15 residues. CDR1 is SGHDT, CDR2 YYEEEE, per germline. V lost 0 bases, J lost 1 base, and 8 bases lay in between.

This clone was recorded once. This rearrangement joins TRBV4-1 to TRBJ2-3; D remains unclear. V lost 4 bases and J 1 base, leaving 12 bases between the germline ends. From germline, CDR1 is MGHRA and CDR2 YSYEKL. The CDR3 runs 15 residues. In DNA form, the CDR3 reads TGCGCCAGCAGCCTGTCCCTGGCGGGCACAGATACGCAGTATTTT. Amino acids: CASSLSLAGTDTQYF.

The chain couples TRBV19 to TRBJ2-7; D unclear. Trimming cost V 5 bases and J 2 bases, with 16 bases left between them. The CDR3 is 15 amino acids. Germline V gene sequence: CDR1 LNHDA, CDR2 SQIVND (reference sequence). CDR3 bases: TGTGCCAGTAGTTCTTACTTGGGTAGCACCTACGAGCAGTACTTC. Its protein is CASSSYLGSTYEQYF.

The chain couples TRBV7-9 to TRBJ1-3; D is undetermined. Trimming pared 1 base from V and 4 bases from J, leaving 8 bases between. CDR1 and CDR2 from the germline V gene are SEHNR and FQNEAQ (reference sequence). The CDR3 consists of 14 residues. The CDR3 protein is CASSLVVQGNTIYF. The CDR3 region has the DNA TGTGCCAGCAGCTTAGTGGTTCAGGGAAACACCATATATTTT.

The rearrangement joins TRBV4-1 to TRBJ1-3; D gene ambiguous. CDR1 MGHRA and CDR2 YSYEKL come from the germline V gene. Between the trimmed V and J ends, which lost 2 bases and 0 bases, there was a span of 11 bases. The CDR3 covers 16 residues. CDR3 region: CASSQQQAGSGNTIYF. The CDR3 region has the DNA TGCGCCAGCAGCCAACAGCAGGCCGGCTCTGGAAACACCATATATTTT.

Regarding this clone: The junction does not match germline at one end; this may be a read error. The CDR3 DNA reads TGTGTCAGCAACTCCGAGGGCACTGAAGCTTTCTTT. Its translation: CVSNSEGTEAFF. The chain carries TRBV11-3 and TRBJ1-1; D is uncertain. There are 12 residues in the CDR3. In germline, CDR1 is SGHNT, CDR2 YENEEA.

With respect to this clone: The identical CDR3 is also encoded by other nucleotide sequences in the sample. This chain joins TRBV18 and TRBJ2-3; the D is unclear. The CDR3 totals 14 residues. Germline V gene data show CDR1 as KGHSH and CDR2 as LQKENI. The V end was cut by 0 bases, the J end by 3 bases, with 7 bases between. The CDR3 protein is CASSPPSTTDTQYF. The CDR3 nucleotides are TGTGCCAGCTCACCACCGAGCACGACAGATACGCAGTATTTT.

This clone appeared a single time. The chain recombines TRBV5-4 with TRBJ1-1; D gene unclear. CDR1 SGHNT and CDR2 YYREEE come from the germline V gene (reference sequence). The CDR3 sequence is 14 residues long. Trimming took off 2 bases at V and 2 bases at J, with 10 bases between the two ends. The CDR3 loop is CASSFLARNTEAFF. For the CDR3, the DNA is TGTGCCAGCAGCTTTTTGGCCCGAAACACTGAAGCTTTCTTT. Full variable domain (outside the CDR3, taken from reference TRBV5-4 and TRBJ1-1): ETGVTQSPTHLIKTRGQQVTLRCSSQSGHNTVSWYQQALGQGPQFIFQYYREEENGRGNFPPRFSGLQFPNYSSELNVNALELDDSALYLCASSFLARNTEAFFGQGTRLTVV.

The V call is TRBV9, the J call TRBJ2-7; D is possibly TRBD2 (5 bases). The CDR3 is 14 residues long. Germline V gives CDR1 SGDLS, CDR2 YYNGEE. V was pared by 0 bases and J by 3 bases, with 10 bases between. CDR3 in DNA: TGTGCCAGCAGCGTAGCAGCGGACTTCTACGAGCAGTACTTC. This gives the protein CASSVAADFYEQYF.

The chain carries TRBV5-4 and TRBJ2-1; TRBD2 is a possible D gene (6 bases). The CDR3 has 13 residues. V was cut by 4 bases and J by 7 bases, with 12 bases left in between. Germline CDR1 and CDR2: SGHNT and YYREEE (reference sequence). The CDR3 DNA reads TGTGCCAGCAGCAGTGGAGGGATTAATGAGCAGTTCTTC. This sequence encodes CASSSGGINEQFF.

V and J are TRBV29-1 and TRBJ2-7; 12 bases agree with TRBD2. V was pared by 6 bases and J by 6 bases, with 15 bases of the junction left unmatched. This CDR3 has 16 residues. Germline values: CDR1 SQVTM, CDR2 ANQGSEA. CDR3 loop: CSVGRGLAGLLGEQYF. In DNA, the CDR3 is TGCAGCGTGGGCCGGGGACTAGCGGGCCTCTTAGGCGAGCAGTACTTC.

The rearrangement uses TRBV5-1 and TRBJ2-1, with 8 bases aligning to TRBD2. The germline V gene encodes CDR1 SGHRS and CDR2 YFSETQ. With V trimmed by 1 base and J by 0 bases, 3 bases remained unmatched. The CDR3 extends over 16 amino acids. CDR3 nucleotide sequence: TGCGCCAGCAGCTTGACTGGGACTAGCTCCTACAATGAGCAGTTCTTC. Its protein is CASSLTGTSSYNEQFF.

This clone was counted a single time. This chain uses TRBV4-1 with TRBJ2-7; no definite D call. The CDR3 consists of 15 residues. Trimming cost V 0 bases and J 2 bases, with 11 bases left between them. Looked up from germline, CDR1 is MGHRA and CDR2 is YSYEKL. The CDR3: CASSQESAAPYEQYF. Written as DNA, the CDR3 is TGCGCCAGCAGCCAAGAAAGTGCGGCGCCCTACGAGCAGTACTTC.

The rearrangement joins TRBV9 to TRBJ1-2; the D is unclear. V gave up 3 bases and J gave up 0 bases, with 18 bases separating them. There are 17 residues in the CDR3. Germline V lookup: CDR1 SGDLS, CDR2 YYNGEE. Here the CDR3 reads CASSAESIRPSNYGYTF. DNA of the CDR3: TGTGCCAGCAGCGCCGAGTCGATCAGACCGTCTAACTATGGCTACACCTTC.